The clone carrying this T cell receptor (beta chain) was detected only once. Its antigen remains unidentified. Trimming pared 0 bases from V and 8 bases from J, leaving 14 bases between. CDR1 is MGHRA, CDR2 YSYEKL, per germline. CDR3 length equals 15 residues. It was CD45RO-negative cells, positively selected for CCR7, that made up naive CD8 cells, with terminally differentiated effector memory CD45RA+ cells excluded. Healthy HIV-negative adults without recent acute infections or vaccinations served as donors. This sample is drawn from a study of shared clonotypes between healthy human individuals. Points from the study as a whole: The generation probabilities recorded for non-shared clonotypes fell below those of clonotypes shared by all four donors.

Some clones are missing from TCRdb's copy, which holds only in-frame ones; the method was immunoSEQ multiplex PCR. The data show some 2 million clones, less than 95% seen once. V gene TRBV4-1 combines with J gene TRBJ1-5; tentatively, D is TRBD1 (5 bases). Material for sequencing was naive CD8+ T cells sorted from blood. The sequence was obtained from a man aged 18 to 30 in good health. CDR3 region: CASSQDQAGSEPQHF. Here the CDR3 DNA reads TGCGCCAGCAGCCAAGATCAGGCAGGGAGTGAGCCCCAGCATTTT.